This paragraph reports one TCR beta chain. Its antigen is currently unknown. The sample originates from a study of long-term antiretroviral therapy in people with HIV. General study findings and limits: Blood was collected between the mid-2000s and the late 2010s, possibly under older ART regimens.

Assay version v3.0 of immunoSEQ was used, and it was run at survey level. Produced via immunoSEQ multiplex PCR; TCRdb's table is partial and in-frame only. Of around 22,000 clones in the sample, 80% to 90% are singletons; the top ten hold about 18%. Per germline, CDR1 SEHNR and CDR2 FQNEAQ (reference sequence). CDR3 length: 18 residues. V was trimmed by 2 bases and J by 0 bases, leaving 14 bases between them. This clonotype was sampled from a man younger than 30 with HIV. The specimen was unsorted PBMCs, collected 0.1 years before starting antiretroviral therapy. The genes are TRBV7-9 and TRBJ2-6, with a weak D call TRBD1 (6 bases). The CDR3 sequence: CASSLRDKPFSGANVLTF. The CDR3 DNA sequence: TGTGCCAGCAGCTTACGGGACAAACCCTTCTCTGGGGCCAACGTCCTGACTTTC.